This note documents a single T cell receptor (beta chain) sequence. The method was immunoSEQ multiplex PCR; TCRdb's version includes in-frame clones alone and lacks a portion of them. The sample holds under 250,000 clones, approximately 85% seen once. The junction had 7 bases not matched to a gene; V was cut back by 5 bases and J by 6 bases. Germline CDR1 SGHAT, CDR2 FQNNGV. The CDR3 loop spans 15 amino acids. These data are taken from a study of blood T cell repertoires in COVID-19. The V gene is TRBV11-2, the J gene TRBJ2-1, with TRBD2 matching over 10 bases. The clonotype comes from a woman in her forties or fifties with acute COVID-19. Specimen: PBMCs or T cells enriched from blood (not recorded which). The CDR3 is CASSPEGTSVNEQFF. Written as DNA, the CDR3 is TGTGCCAGCAGCCCCGAGGGGACTAGCGTCAATGAGCAGTTCTTC.